The 32 T cell receptor beta chains given below trace back to one sample, sequenced in a study of human T cells and chemical hapten exposure. MiXCR was run by TCRdb on the RACE reads, yielding one entry per CDR3 protein. The sample has around 160,000 distinct CDR3 sequences; about 14% are singletons. Time point: patch test 1, 2 weeks after DPC sensitization. Noted treatment: therapeutic diphenylcyclopropenone sensitization with weekly scalp DPC. Sample: whole blood, taken in connection with sensitization to the hapten diphenylcyclopropenone (DPC). The source is a young woman with alopecia areata. Some clones in this sample may be carry-over from other donors' samples.

Many counts were recorded for this clonotype. This rearrangement joins TRBV7-8 to TRBJ1-4; TRBD1 aligns across 9 bases. This CDR3 region has 15 residues. Trimming at V came to 5 bases and at J to 7 bases, leaving 8 bases not matched to a gene. Germline loops: CDR1 SGHVS, CDR2 FQNEAQ. The CDR3 region is CASSLMTGGSEKLFF. The DNA of the CDR3 is TGTGCCAGCAGCCTGATGACAGGGGGGTCTGAAAAACTGTTTTTT.

The chain couples TRBV7-2 to TRBJ2-3; D gene uncertain. Per the germline V gene, CDR1 is SGHTA and CDR2 is FQGNSA. The CDR3 totals 13 residues. The V and J ends lost 8 bases and 1 base respectively, with 10 bases between them. The CDR3 protein is CASGTSRTDTQYF. The CDR3 region has the DNA TGTGCCAGCGGCACAAGTCGCACAGATACGCAGTATTTT.

This clonotype was seen a few times. V gene TRBV5-1 combines with J gene TRBJ2-1, with D unresolved. The CDR3 extends over 15 amino acids. Germline V lookup: CDR1 SGHRS, CDR2 YFSETQ. The ends were cut back, 6 bases at V and 1 base at J, with 14 bases in the middle. CDR3 nucleotides: TGCGCCAGCACCAAACAACGCGCATCCTACAATGAGCAGTTCTTC. It specifies CASTKQRASYNEQFF.

The chain uses TRBV6-1 and TRBJ2-7; 9 nucleotides align to TRBD1. Germline assignment: CDR1 MNHNS and CDR2 SASEGT. The CDR3 consists of 15 residues. With 6 bases clipped from V and 2 bases from J, the junction kept 8 bases outside the gene matches. CDR3 sequence reads: CASRDRTGAAYEQYF. In DNA, the CDR3 is TGTGCCAGCAGGGACCGGACAGGGGCGGCCTACGAGCAGTACTTC.

This clonotype was counted many times. The chain couples TRBV6-2 or TRBV6-3 to TRBJ2-7; TRBD2 is a possible D gene (6 bases). The CDR3 spans 19 residues. Per the germline V gene, CDR1 is MNHEY and CDR2 is SVGEGT. V gave up 0 bases and J gave up 0 bases, with 21 bases separating them. CDR3 protein: CASSYSPLQRAYSSYEQYF. In DNA form, the CDR3 reads TGTGCCAGCAGTTACTCTCCATTGCAGCGGGCCTATAGCTCCTACGAGCAGTACTTC.

The chain employs TRBV4-2 and TRBJ2-7; 10 bases match TRBD1. The trim removed 4 bases at V and 2 bases at J, leaving 8 bases unmatched. This CDR3 region has 16 residues. Germline CDR1 is LGHNA and CDR2 is YNFKEQ. The CDR3 DNA is TGTGCCAGCAGCCCCCTGGGACAGGGGAATACCTACGAGCAGTACTTC. This gives the protein CASSPLGQGNTYEQYF.

The chain couples TRBV7-6 to TRBJ2-3, with D tentatively TRBD1 (5 bases). V was trimmed by 1 base and J by 1 base, leaving 12 bases between them. CDR1 and CDR2 (germline): SGHVS, FNYEAQ. The CDR3 sequence is 16 residues long. For the CDR3, the DNA is TGTGCCAGCAGCTTAGTCCCAGGGAAAGGCACAGATACGCAGTATTTT. Amino acid sequence: CASSLVPGKGTDTQYF.

The V gene is TRBV6-1, the J gene TRBJ1-2; TRBD1 aligns across 8 bases. Germline V lookup: CDR1 MNHNS, CDR2 SASEGT. With 1 base clipped from V and 4 bases from J, the junction kept 2 bases outside the gene matches. The CDR3 covers 14 residues. This CDR3 reads CASSEGTGGYGYTF. In nucleotides, the CDR3 is TGTGCCAGCAGTGAAGGAACAGGGGGCTATGGCTACACCTTC.

In this sample, this clonotype turned up many times. The V and J genes are TRBV27 and TRBJ2-2, with a possible D match to TRBD2 (6 bases). Trimming removed 7 bases from V and 6 bases from J, with 15 bases in between. From germline, CDR1 is MNHEY and CDR2 SMNVEV (reference sequence). The CDR3 sequence is 14 residues long. CDR3 sequence (DNA): TGTGCCAGCACTAGCGTCGGGCTTGCCGGGGAGCTGTTTTTT. Translating it yields CASTSVGLAGELFF.

This clonotype appeared a few times. The chain combines TRBV20-1 with TRBJ2-2; 14 nucleotides agree with TRBD2. The CDR3 sequence is 16 residues long. Trimming at V came to 3 bases and at J to 3 bases, leaving 3 bases not matched to a gene. Germline CDR1 DFQATT, CDR2 SNEGSKA (reference sequence). The CDR3: CSASRLAGGYTGELFF. CDR3 nucleotide sequence: TGCAGTGCTAGCCGACTAGCGGGAGGGTACACCGGGGAGCTGTTTTTT.

The sample holds a few counts of this clonotype. The CDR3 DNA is TGTGCCAGCAGCCAGGGACTTTCCAATGAGCAGTTCTTC. Its protein product is CASSQGLSNEQFF. The chain uses TRBV5-4 and TRBJ2-1; maybe TRBD2 (6 bases). The CDR3 extends over 13 amino acids. V was trimmed by 4 bases and J by 6 bases, leaving 11 bases between them. Germline values: CDR1 SGHNT, CDR2 YYREEE (reference sequence).

Concerning this clonotype itself: The junction shows a germline mismatch at one end, possibly a read error. The chain recombines TRBV5-1 with TRBJ2-1; TRBD2 aligns across 10 bases. From germline, CDR1 is SGHRS and CDR2 YFSETQ. The CDR3 covers 17 residues. In nucleotides, the CDR3 is TGCGCCAGCAGCTTGTCGGTGTCTAGCGGGGGCTACAATGGGCAGTTCTTC. This translates into CASSLSVSSGGYNGQFF.

This clonotype has a count of ten or more. The chain joins TRBV27 to TRBJ1-4; 10 bases line up with TRBD1. CDR1 MNHEY and CDR2 SMNVEV come from the germline V gene (reference sequence). The V gene end was trimmed by 5 bases and the J gene end by 10 bases; junction bases not matched to a gene: 7. This CDR3 region has 14 residues. This CDR3 is CASSPGQGSGKLFF. CDR3 sequence (DNA): TGTGCCAGCAGTCCGGGACAGGGGTCGGGAAAACTGTTTTTT.

The rearrangement links TRBV9 to TRBJ1-3; D possibly corresponds to TRBD1 (5 bases). The germline V and J ends were trimmed by 0 bases and 3 bases, with 19 bases remaining between them. Germline V gene data show CDR1 as SGDLS and CDR2 as YYNGEE. The CDR3 is 18 amino acids. CDR3 amino acids: CASSVAISRGQDGNTIYF. For the CDR3, the DNA is TGTGCCAGCAGCGTAGCGATATCGAGGGGCCAGGATGGAAACACCATATATTTT.

The chain uses TRBV4-1 and TRBJ2-1; perhaps TRBD1 as D (6 bases). The germline V gene has CDR1 MGHRA and CDR2 YSYEKL. The CDR3 sequence is 13 residues long. Between the trimmed V and J ends, which lost 1 base and 6 bases, there was a span of 7 bases. The CDR3 nucleotides read TGCGCCAGCAGCCAAGTAGGGGGCAATGAGCAGTTCTTC. It codes for CASSQVGGNEQFF.

The V and J genes are TRBV28 and TRBJ1-2; 9 nucleotides agree with TRBD1. Unmatched junction bases numbered 14, after V lost 6 bases and J lost 6 bases. Germline V gene sequence: CDR1 MDHEN, CDR2 SYDVKM. There are 16 residues in the CDR3. CDR3 region: CASRTPGQGYGDGYTF. CDR3 in DNA: TGTGCCAGCAGGACGCCGGGACAGGGATATGGCGATGGCTACACCTTC.

The chain has TRBV10-3 and TRBJ2-1, with TRBD1 identical over 8 bases. The ends lost 6 bases at V and 3 bases at J; junction bases unmatched: 4. This CDR3 is built from 14 residues. Germline V CDR1 and CDR2: ENHRY, SYGVKD. The CDR3 DNA is TGTGCCATCAGGCCGGGACAGGACTACAATGAGCAGTTCTTC. Its protein product is CAIRPGQDYNEQFF.

This clonotype was seen more than once but under ten times. V usage is TRBV6-1 and J usage is TRBJ2-2; tentatively, D is TRBD2 (5 bases). Trimming cost V 8 bases and J 6 bases, with 13 bases left between them. Germline V gene lookup returns CDR1 MNHNS and CDR2 SASEGT. CDR3 size: 13 residues. CDR3 in amino acids: CASRGAVSGELFF. DNA of the CDR3: TGTGCCAGCCGAGGAGCGGTCTCCGGGGAGCTGTTTTTT.

In this sample, this clonotype turned up a few times. The chain is built from TRBV25-1 and TRBJ2-5, with D possibly matching TRBD1 (6 bases). The germline V and J ends were trimmed by 8 bases and 1 base, with 20 bases remaining between them. The CDR3 contains 16 residues. Germline assignment: CDR1 MGHDK and CDR2 SYGVNS. The CDR3 nucleotides read TGTGCCAGCTCGGATCCACAGGGAAGTCCCCAAGAGACCCAGTACTTC. Protein product: CASSDPQGSPQETQYF.

The chain recombines TRBV12-3 or TRBV12-4 with TRBJ1-6; D is unclear. The CDR3 is 15 amino acids. The germline V and J ends were trimmed by 6 bases and 13 bases, with 22 bases remaining between them. CDR3 sequence reads: CASRLDPMIGSPLHF. The DNA for the CDR3 is TGTGCCAGCAGGCTTGACCCCATGATAGGATCTCCCCTCCACTTT.

This chain's CDR3 is CASSFRTGGHTDTQYF. CDR3 nucleotide sequence: TGTGCCAGCAGCTTCCGAACCGGGGGTCACACAGATACGCAGTATTTT. This chain links TRBV7-2 with TRBJ2-3; D may be TRBD2 (6 bases). Between the trimmed V and J ends, which lost 3 bases and 2 bases, there was a span of 15 bases. The germline gives CDR1 SGHTA, CDR2 FQGNSA. The CDR3 spans 16 residues.

This clonotype was found many times. V gene TRBV11-2 combines with J gene TRBJ2-2, with 7 nucleotides matching TRBD1. The V segment lost 6 bases and the J segment 5 bases; nucleotides outside the gene matches: 9. The CDR3 runs to 15 residues. In germline, CDR1 is SGHAT, CDR2 FQNNGV. This chain's CDR3 is CASRPAGGSTGELFF. The CDR3 nucleotides are TGTGCCAGCAGGCCCGCAGGGGGAAGTACCGGGGAGCTGTTTTTT.

This clonotype was seen many times. The V call is TRBV13, the J call TRBJ1-1, with D hard to call. V lost 3 bases, J lost 3 bases, and 11 bases lay in between. Germline loops: CDR1 PRHDT, CDR2 FYEKMQ (reference sequence). The CDR3 consists of 14 residues. The CDR3 here is CASSFGPGDTEAFF. DNA of the CDR3: TGTGCCAGCAGCTTTGGTCCTGGGGACACTGAAGCTTTCTTT.

The chain has TRBV29-1 and TRBJ1-1; D unclear. Trimming took 8 bases from V and 1 from J, leaving 14 bases between them. Germline V lookup: CDR1 SQVTM, CDR2 ANQGSEA. The CDR3 runs to 13 residues. This CDR3 reads CSSRGPSNTEAFF. The CDR3 bases are TGCAGCTCCCGTGGTCCCTCGAACACTGAAGCTTTCTTT.

This clonotype showed up just a few times. V is TRBV27 and J is TRBJ2-7, with 9 bases matching TRBD2. The CDR3 has 16 residues. The germline V gene encodes CDR1 MNHEY and CDR2 SMNVEV (reference sequence). V shed 1 base, J shed 0 bases, and the junction held 4 bases outside the gene matches. CDR3 loop: CASSLFGGGDSYEQYF. The DNA of the CDR3 is TGTGCCAGCAGTTTATTTGGCGGGGGGGACTCCTACGAGCAGTACTTC.

This clonotype was picked up a small number of times. Germline is not matched at one junction end, which may reflect a read error. The chain recombines TRBV7-7 with TRBJ2-7; the D gene is possibly TRBD2 (6 bases). CDR3 length equals 13 residues. Germline V lookup: CDR1 SSHAT, CDR2 FNYEAQ (reference sequence). CDR3 in amino acids: CASSLAAEYEQYF. The CDR3 nucleotides are TGTGCTAGCAGCTTAGCGGCGGAGTACGAGCAGTACTTC.

In its sample, this clonotype was seen a few times. The V gene is TRBV12-3 or TRBV12-4, the J gene TRBJ2-3; TRBD1 is a possible D gene (6 bases). V was shortened by 4 bases and J by 10 bases, with 12 bases between the two germline ends. The CDR3 sequence is 12 residues long. The CDR3 spells CASSYSGVAQYF. The CDR3, as DNA: TGTGCCAGCAGTTACTCAGGGGTTGCGCAGTATTTT.

The genes are TRBV28 and TRBJ2-4, with D tentatively TRBD1 (5 bases). The V gene's germline CDR1 is MDHEN and CDR2 SYDVKM. Trimming shortened V by 2 bases and J by 1 base, and 12 bases separated the two germline ends. The CDR3 consists of 16 residues. In DNA form, the CDR3 reads TGTGCCAGCAGTTTACCTACGGACATGGCCAAAAACATTCAGTACTTC. It translates to CASSLPTDMAKNIQYF. Complete variable domain (other parts from reference TRBV28 and TRBJ2-4): DVKVTQSSRYLVKRTGEKVFLECVQDMDHENMFWYRQDPGLGLRLIYFSYDVKMKEKGDIPEGYSVSREKKERFSLILESASTNQTSMYLCASSLPTDMAKNIQYFGAGTRLSVL.

The chain links TRBV7-3 to TRBJ1-2; TRBD1 matches at 8 bases. The J segment lost 8 bases and the V segment lost 4 bases, leaving 6 bases of the junction unmatched. CDR1 is SGHTA and CDR2 is FQGTGA in the germline V gene. The CDR3 has 13 residues. CDR3 amino acids: CASSSGQGGGYTF. The CDR3 DNA follows: TGTGCCAGCAGCTCCGGACAGGGCGGAGGCTACACCTTC. The whole variable domain, filled in from reference TRBV7-3 and TRBJ1-2, reads GAGVSQTPSNKVTEKGKYVELRCDPISGHTALYWYRQSLGQGPEFLIYFQGTGAADDSGLPNDRFFAVRPEGSVSTLKIQRTERGDSAVYLCASSSGQGGGYTFGSGTRLTVV.

The V and J genes are TRBV20-1 and TRBJ2-1; 7 bases align to TRBD1. The V and J ends lost 2 bases and 8 bases, in that order; junction bases with no gene match: 6. Germline loops: CDR1 DFQATT, CDR2 SNEGSKA (reference sequence). This CDR3 is 13 amino acids long. The CDR3 loop is CSARPGQRHEQFF. The CDR3 DNA reads TGCAGTGCTAGACCGGGACAGCGCCATGAGCAGTTCTTC.

This chain connects TRBV28 to TRBJ1-1; 11 bases align to TRBD1. CDR1 MDHEN and CDR2 SYDVKM come from the germline V gene. CDR3 length: 14 residues. With 8 bases clipped from V and 4 bases from J, the junction kept 6 bases outside the gene matches. CDR3 coding DNA: TGTGCCAGCGGGATAGGACAGGGGGCCACTGAAGCTTTCTTT. It translates to CASGIGQGATEAFF.

This chain connects TRBV14 to TRBJ1-4, with TRBD1 identical over 9 bases. This CDR3 is built from 14 residues. The V and J ends lost 7 bases and 8 bases, in that order; junction bases with no gene match: 8. The V gene's germline CDR1 is SGHDN and CDR2 FVKESK. The CDR3 bases are TGTGCCAGCACCATGACAGGGGGAGACGAAAAACTGTTTTTT. This encodes CASTMTGGDEKLFF.